These 4 T cell receptor beta chains originate from one sample sequenced in a study of blood T cell repertoires in COVID-19. The table came from immunoSEQ multiplex PCR; TCRdb's copy has only in-frame clones and leaves some out. The table includes 250,000 to 300,000 clones, under 95% detected once. Sequencing was done on a sample of PBMCs or T cells enriched from blood (not recorded which). Receptor source: a woman in her thirties or forties with acute COVID-19.

The J gene is TRBJ2-2, the V gene TRBV4-2; perhaps TRBD2 as D (5 bases). The germline V gene encodes CDR1 LGHNA and CDR2 YNFKEQ. V was trimmed by 1 base and J by 5 bases, leaving 11 bases between them. The CDR3 is 15 amino acids. DNA of the CDR3: TGTGCCAGCAGCCAAGTTGGGGAGCGGACCGGGGAGCTGTTTTTT. Translation: CASSQVGERTGELFF.

The chain combines TRBV18 with TRBJ1-1; D is undetermined. Germline V gene data show CDR1 as KGHSH and CDR2 as LQKENI. Trimming pared 6 bases from V and 3 bases from J, leaving 23 bases between. This CDR3 spans 17 amino acids. The CDR3 DNA is TGTGCCAGCTCCCCTATCGGCGGGGTCCCTGTGGACACTGAAGCTTTCTTT. Translated, it gives CASSPIGGVPVDTEAFF.

This clone was picked up one time. The V and J genes are TRBV6-2 or TRBV6-3 and TRBJ2-2; D perhaps matches TRBD2 (7 bases). Looked up from germline, CDR1 is MNHEY and CDR2 is SVGEGT. V was trimmed by 2 bases and J by 4 bases, leaving 11 bases between them. This CDR3 comprises 15 residues. CDR3 sequence (DNA): TGTGCCAGCAGTTACGGAAGGGGGGGCACCGGGGAGCTGTTTTTT. It encodes CASSYGRGGTGELFF.

This clone was found once. In DNA, the CDR3 is TGTGCCAGCAGCTTTAGGGACAGGCTCCTCTCTGGAAACACCATATATTTT. Its protein product is CASSFRDRLLSGNTIYF. This chain links TRBV3-1 (or the pseudogene TRBV3-2) with TRBJ1-3; 8 bases are a match to TRBD1. The germline V gene has CDR1 LGHDT and CDR2 YNNKEL (reference sequence). The CDR3 spans 17 residues. J was trimmed by 0 bases and V by 5 bases; bases with no gene match: 9.